The text below deals with one TCR beta chain. This specimen comes from a study of technical replicates of blood from a few donors. Profiling relied on immunoSEQ multiplex PCR, and the TCRdb table lists in-frame clones only, not all of them. This table holds some 71,000 clones, 95% to 98% found once. J was trimmed by 4 bases and V by 5 bases; bases with no gene match: 11. The CDR3 spans 17 residues. Germline V gene sequence: CDR1 SGHNT, CDR2 YENEEA. The sequenced material came from T cells isolated from PBMCs. J is TRBJ1-4 and V is TRBV11-3; 9 bases are shared with TRBD1. The TCR was taken from a human donor in good health. The CDR3 loop is CASSQDRGSEDNEKLFF. For the CDR3, the DNA is TGTGCCAGCAGCCAGGACAGGGGTTCGGAGGATAATGAAAAACTGTTTTTT.